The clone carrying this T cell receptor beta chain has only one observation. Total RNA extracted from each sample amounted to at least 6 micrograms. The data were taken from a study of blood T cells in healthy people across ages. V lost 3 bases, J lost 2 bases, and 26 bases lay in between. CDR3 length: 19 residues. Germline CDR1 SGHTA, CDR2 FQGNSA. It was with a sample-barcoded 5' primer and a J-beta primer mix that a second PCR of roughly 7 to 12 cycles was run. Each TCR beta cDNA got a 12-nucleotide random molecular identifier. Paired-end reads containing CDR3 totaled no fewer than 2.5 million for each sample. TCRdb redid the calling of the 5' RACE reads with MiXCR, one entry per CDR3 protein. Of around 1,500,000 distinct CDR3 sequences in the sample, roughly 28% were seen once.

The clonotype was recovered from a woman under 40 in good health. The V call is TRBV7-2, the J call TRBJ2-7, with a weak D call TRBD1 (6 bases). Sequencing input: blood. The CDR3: CASSFWNLASGVRPYEQYF. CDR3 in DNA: TGTGCCAGCAGCTTTTGGAATTTGGCCTCAGGGGTCAGGCCCTACGAGCAGTACTTC.